The next 29 T cell receptor beta chains were all read from a single sample in a study of graft-versus-host responses after intestinal transplantation (dated by TCRdb to the early 2020s). The sample's time point label, decoded: cells obtained before transplantation from donor or recipient. These receptors have no identified antigens. Library preparation employed the immunoSEQ multiplex PCR assay. The table was pulled from immuneACCESS by TCRdb, which kept in-frame rearrangements only. Such tables lose some clones; where checked, under half of the loss comes from unresolved V genes, and the rest has no known cause. The sample table shows some 130,000 clones, and around 96% are seen once. Of the sample, 3.3% is held by the ten largest clones. The source material was unstimulated CD8+ T cells sorted from spleen or lymph node cells, sampled before intestinal transplant. Receptors were obtained from a human donor who received an intestinal transplant.

The DNA of the CDR3 is TGTGCCAGCAGCTTAATCACGAGGGGGGCCAACGTCCTGACTTTC. Residues: CASSLITRGANVLTF. The V gene is TRBV7-2, the J gene TRBJ2-6; unclear D gene. V dropped 2 bases and J dropped 4 bases, with 9 bases sitting between them. The CDR3 spans 15 residues. Germline assignment: CDR1 SGHTA and CDR2 FQGNSA. The variable domain in full, completed from reference TRBV7-2 and TRBJ2-6, reads GAGVSQSPSNKVTEKGKDVELRCDPISGHTALYWYRQSLGQGLEFLIYFQGNSAPDKSGLPSDRFSAERTGGSVSTLTIQRTQQEDSAVYLCASSLITRGANVLTFGAGSRLTVL.

With respect to this clone: A read error may produce the germline difference seen at one junction end. The chain links TRBV4-1 to TRBJ2-1, with TRBD2 matching 10 bases. The CDR3 covers 18 residues. Germline V CDR1 and CDR2: MGHRA, YSYEKL. The CDR3, as DNA: TGCGCCAGCAGCCGCACTAGCGGGAAACTAACCTTACACAATGGGCAGTTCTTC. This encodes CASSRTSGKLTLHNGQFF.

This chain joins TRBV5-4 and TRBJ1-1; a possible D gene is TRBD1 (5 bases). This CDR3 has 13 residues. V was clipped by 0 bases and J by 8 bases, with 11 bases between them. Germline assignment: CDR1 SGHNT and CDR2 YYREEE (reference sequence). CDR3 in amino acids: CASSLVGGKEAFF. The CDR3 nucleotides are TGTGCCAGCAGCTTGGTGGGGGGAAAAGAAGCTTTCTTT.

The chain is built from TRBV7-8 and TRBJ2-1; possible D gene TRBD2, 5 bases. CDR1 and CDR2 from the germline V gene are SGHVS and FQNEAQ. Trimming stripped 2 bases from V and 0 bases from J, with 23 bases between. This CDR3 has 20 residues. Here the CDR3 reads CASSLPSDGAETSSYNEQFF. The CDR3, as DNA: TGTGCCAGCAGCTTACCCTCCGACGGAGCGGAGACGAGCTCCTACAATGAGCAGTTCTTC.

This chain links TRBV2 with TRBJ1-2; D is uncertain. The CDR3 has 13 amino acids. The V end lost 1 base, the J end lost 6 bases, and 9 bases lay between the germline ends. Germline assignment: CDR1 SNHLY and CDR2 FYNNEI. DNA for the CDR3: TGTGCCAGCAGTGAAGGGCAGACTCATGGCTACACCTTC. Translating gives CASSEGQTHGYTF.

This CDR3 reads CASSLTGLNTGELFF. The CDR3 coding sequence is TGTGCCAGCAGTTTGACAGGTTTGAACACCGGGGAGCTGTTTTTT. The rearrangement joins TRBV28 to TRBJ2-2; TRBD1 is a possible D gene (6 bases). From germline, CDR1 is MDHEN and CDR2 SYDVKM. This CDR3 is 15 amino acids long. The V end was cut by 3 bases, the J end by 1 base, with 9 bases between.

The chain combines TRBV5-8 with TRBJ2-5; 7 positions agree with TRBD2. Per the germline V gene, CDR1 is SGHTS and CDR2 is YDEGEE. Trimming cost V 3 bases and J 0 bases; bases outside gene matches: 5. The CDR3 loop spans 15 amino acids. The CDR3 loop is CASSSGGIHQETQYF. The CDR3 region has the DNA TGTGCCAGCAGCTCGGGGGGTATACACCAAGAGACCCAGTACTTC.

The CDR3 spells CASSVTGGMSTEAFF. The CDR3 DNA is TGTGCCAGCAGTGTGACAGGGGGCATGAGCACTGAAGCTTTCTTT. The V and J genes are TRBV28 and TRBJ1-1, with 10 nucleotides matching TRBD1. The CDR3 runs to 15 residues. Per the germline V gene, CDR1 is MDHEN and CDR2 is SYDVKM. V was pared by 5 bases and J by 4 bases, with 7 bases of the junction left unmatched.

The rearrangement links TRBV28 to TRBJ1-3; D not certain. The CDR3 is 15 amino acids. CDR1 is MDHEN and CDR2 is SYDVKM in the germline V gene. Trimming pared 3 bases from V and 0 bases from J, leaving 9 bases between. CDR3 sequence: CASSLGTYSGNTIYF. The CDR3 DNA reads TGTGCCAGCAGTTTGGGCACCTACTCTGGAAACACCATATATTTT. The whole variable domain, filled in from reference TRBV28 and TRBJ1-3, reads DVKVTQSSRYLVKRTGEKVFLECVQDMDHENMFWYRQDPGLGLRLIYFSYDVKMKEKGDIPEGYSVSREKKERFSLILESASTNQTSMYLCASSLGTYSGNTIYFGEGSWLTVV.

The chain uses TRBV6-4 and TRBJ2-1, with 7 bases aligning to TRBD1. With V trimmed by 5 bases and J by 0 bases, 7 bases remained unmatched. Per the germline V gene, CDR1 is MRHNA and CDR2 is SNTAGT. CDR3 length equals 16 residues. The CDR3 sequence: CASSPGGLSSYNEQFF. Written as DNA, the CDR3 is TGTGCCAGCAGTCCAGGGGGTCTAAGCTCCTACAATGAGCAGTTCTTC.

This clone appeared a single time. The chain combines TRBV15 with TRBJ2-1, with TRBD1 matching 8 bases. With V trimmed by 1 base and J by 8 bases, 7 bases remained unmatched. CDR1 is LNHNV and CDR2 is YYDKDF in the germline V gene (reference sequence). The CDR3 covers 15 residues. The CDR3 protein is CATSRGAGGNDEQFF. CDR3 nucleotides: TGTGCCACCAGCAGAGGGGCAGGGGGCAACGATGAGCAGTTCTTC.

The gene calls are TRBV7-9 and TRBJ2-7; 13 bases agree with TRBD2. The CDR3 is made up of 14 amino acids. V trimming: 6 bases; J trimming: 7 bases; junction bases outside the gene matches: 6. The germline V gene encodes CDR1 SEHNR and CDR2 FQNEAQ (reference sequence). The DNA of the CDR3 is TGTGCCAGCAGGGTGGGACTAGCGGGATCTGAGCAGTACTTC. Its protein product is CASRVGLAGSEQYF.

The V and J genes are TRBV7-3 and TRBJ2-7; D remains unclear. Looked up from germline, CDR1 is SGHTA and CDR2 is FQGTGA. The CDR3 is 14 amino acids. V was cut by 2 bases and J by 1 base, with 9 bases left in between. The CDR3, as DNA: TGTGCCAGCAGCTTATTCGCAGGTTCCTACGAGCAGTACTTC. Residues: CASSLFAGSYEQYF.

A few counts support this clone. The gene calls are TRBV19 and TRBJ2-7, with D possibly matching TRBD1 (5 bases). Germline CDR1 reads LNHDA; CDR2 reads SQIVND (reference sequence). V was pared by 3 bases and J by 2 bases, with 8 bases between. This CDR3 spans 13 amino acids. Here the CDR3 DNA reads TGTGCCAGTAGTATGACGGACACCTACGAGCAGTACTTC. Residues: CASSMTDTYEQYF.

The chain couples TRBV19 to TRBJ1-1; D remains unclear. The V gene lost 5 bases and the J gene lost 8 bases, with 15 bases spanning the gap. CDR3 length: 13 amino acids. Germline loops: CDR1 LNHDA, CDR2 SQIVND (reference sequence). DNA of the CDR3: TGTGCCAGTAGTTGGACCTTGCCTTCGGAAGCTTTCTTT. Amino acid sequence: CASSWTLPSEAFF.

CDR3 nucleotide sequence: TGTGCCAGCAGCCCGGGACTAGCGGGGGCGACCCAGTACTTC. Its translation: CASSPGLAGATQYF. This chain uses TRBV27 with TRBJ2-5; 14 bases are a match to TRBD2. CDR1 is MNHEY, CDR2 SMNVEV, per germline (reference sequence). The CDR3 is made up of 14 amino acids. V lost 6 bases and J lost 7; bases outside the gene matches: 4.

V and J are TRBV7-6 and TRBJ1-2, with 7 bases matching TRBD1. V was clipped by 2 bases and J by 7 bases; unmatched bases: 4. Germline CDR1 SGHVS, CDR2 FNYEAQ. There are 13 residues in the CDR3. The CDR3 coding sequence is TGTGCCAGCAGCTTACGAAGGGGGCTTGGCTACACCTTC. Translated, it gives CASSLRRGLGYTF.

The chain uses TRBV27 and TRBJ2-7; a weak D match, TRBD2 (6 bases). V shed 3 bases and J shed 5 bases, with 14 bases lying between them. Germline V gene lookup returns CDR1 MNHEY and CDR2 SMNVEV (reference sequence). The CDR3 extends over 14 amino acids. CDR3 in DNA: TGTGCCAGCAGTTTGGGGAGGACGTTGAACGAGCAGTACTTC. It yields the protein CASSLGRTLNEQYF.

The rearrangement joins TRBV27 to TRBJ1-2; 8 bases map to TRBD1. The germline V gene encodes CDR1 MNHEY and CDR2 SMNVEV (reference sequence). The CDR3 consists of 13 residues. The ends lost 6 bases at V and 3 bases at J; junction bases unmatched: 3. The CDR3 loop reads CASSQGAYYGYTF. The CDR3 nucleotides read TGTGCCAGCAGCCAGGGGGCTTACTATGGCTACACCTTC.

The chain recombines TRBV2 with TRBJ1-1; D call uncertain. Trimming removed 0 bases at V and 1 base at J, with 12 bases between. Germline V CDR1 and CDR2: SNHLY, FYNNEI. The length of the CDR3 is 16 residues. The CDR3 coding sequence is TGTGCCAGCAGTGAAGCGCTTCCTTCGTGGAACACTGAAGCTTTCTTT. This gives the protein CASSEALPSWNTEAFF.

V is TRBV11-2 and J is TRBJ2-7; the D is unclear. Between the trimmed V and J ends, which lost 3 bases and 4 bases, there was a span of 13 bases. From germline, CDR1 is SGHAT and CDR2 FQNNGV. This CDR3 contains 14 residues. The CDR3 reads CASSFPLGGYEQYF. DNA for the CDR3: TGTGCCAGCAGCTTCCCTTTAGGTGGGTACGAGCAGTACTTC.

The chain carries TRBV13 and TRBJ1-2, with TRBD1 identical over 7 bases. Trimming cost V 7 bases and J 3 bases; bases outside gene matches: 17. Germline assignment: CDR1 PRHDT and CDR2 FYEKMQ (reference sequence). This CDR3 contains 17 residues. The CDR3 spells CASTRRANIGTDYGYTF. DNA of the CDR3: TGTGCCAGCACCCGACGGGCCAATATCGGGACAGACTATGGCTACACCTTC.

This clone has a single count. The genes are TRBV27 and TRBJ2-7; no reliable D call. Germline V gives CDR1 MNHEY, CDR2 SMNVEV (reference sequence). This CDR3 comprises 13 residues. Between the trimmed V and J ends, which lost 3 bases and 2 bases, there was a span of 8 bases. The CDR3 nucleotides read TGTGCCAGCAGTTTTAGACTGGCCTACGAGCAGTACTTC. It codes for CASSFRLAYEQYF.

The chain links TRBV9 to TRBJ2-3; TRBD2 matches at 14 bases. From germline, CDR1 is SGDLS and CDR2 YYNGEE. The V gene end was trimmed by 3 bases and the J gene end by 5 bases; junction bases not matched to a gene: 5. The CDR3 contains 16 residues. The CDR3 bases are TGTGCCAGCAGCGAAGGGGGACTAGCGGGAGTAGATACGCAGTATTTT. Translation gives CASSEGGLAGVDTQYF.

The chain combines TRBV18 with TRBJ1-1, with TRBD1 matching 9 bases. This CDR3 has 16 amino acids. Per germline, CDR1 KGHSH and CDR2 LQKENI. Germline trimming cut 3 bases from V and 1 base from J; bases unmatched to any gene: 6. The CDR3 coding sequence is TGTGCCAGCTCACCGCTCGACAGGGGGGGGAACACTGAAGCTTTCTTT. This encodes CASSPLDRGGNTEAFF.

J is TRBJ2-3 and V is TRBV27; 9 positions agree with TRBD1. Germline CDR1 MNHEY, CDR2 SMNVEV (reference sequence). This CDR3 contains 17 residues. Germline trimming cut 6 bases from V and 1 base from J; bases unmatched to any gene: 11. Written as DNA, the CDR3 is TGTGCCAGCAGCGACAGGGGGTTTTTACCCCGCACAGATACGCAGTATTTT. Translated: CASSDRGFLPRTDTQYF.

The chain is built from TRBV27 and TRBJ2-2; 9 nucleotides line up with TRBD1. CDR1 is MNHEY, CDR2 SMNVEV, per germline (reference sequence). The CDR3 sequence is 15 residues long. Trimming at V came to 2 bases and at J to 4 bases, leaving 2 bases not matched to a gene. The CDR3 nucleotides read TGTGCCAGCAGTTTAGGGGACAGGGTCACCGGGGAGCTGTTTTTT. This codes for CASSLGDRVTGELFF.

This clone occurred once. The rearrangement joins TRBV18 to TRBJ2-7; the D is unclear. The CDR3 has 15 residues. The V gene lost 4 bases and the J gene lost 1 base, with 14 bases spanning the gap. CDR1 KGHSH and CDR2 LQKENI come from the germline V gene. The chain's CDR3 is CASSHAGLSSYEQYF. The CDR3 bases are TGTGCCAGCTCACATGCCGGGCTTTCATCCTACGAGCAGTACTTC.

CDR3 loop: CASSLEGERIHNEQFF. CDR3 DNA sequence: TGTGCCAGCAGCTTAGAGGGGGAGAGGATCCACAATGAGCAGTTCTTC. This chain links TRBV7-9 with TRBJ2-1; tentative D call: TRBD1 (6 bases). With 1 base removed from V and 5 bases from J, the gap between germline ends came to 15 bases. This CDR3 has 16 amino acids. Germline CDR1 and CDR2: SEHNR and FQNEAQ (reference sequence).